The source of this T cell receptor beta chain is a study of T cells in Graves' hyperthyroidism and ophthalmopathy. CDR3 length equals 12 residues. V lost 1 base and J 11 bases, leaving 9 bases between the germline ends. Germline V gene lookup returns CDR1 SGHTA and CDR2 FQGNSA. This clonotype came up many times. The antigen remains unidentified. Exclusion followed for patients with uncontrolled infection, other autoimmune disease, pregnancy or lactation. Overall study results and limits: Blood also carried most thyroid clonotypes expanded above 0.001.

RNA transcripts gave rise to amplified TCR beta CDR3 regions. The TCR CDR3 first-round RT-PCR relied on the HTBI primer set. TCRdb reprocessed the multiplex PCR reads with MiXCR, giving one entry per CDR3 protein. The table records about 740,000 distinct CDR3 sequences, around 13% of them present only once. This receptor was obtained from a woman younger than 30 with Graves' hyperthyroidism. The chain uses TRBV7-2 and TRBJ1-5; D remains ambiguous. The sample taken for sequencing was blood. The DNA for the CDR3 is TGTGCCAGCAGCTTAGACTTGGGAGCCCAGCATTTT. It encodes CASSLDLGAQHF. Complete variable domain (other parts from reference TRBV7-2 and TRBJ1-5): GAGVSQSPSNKVTEKGKDVELRCDPISGHTALYWYRQSLGQGLEFLIYFQGNSAPDKSGLPSDRFSAERTGGSVSTLTIQRTQQEDSAVYLCASSLDLGAQHFGDGTRLSIL.